Shown below are 14 T cell receptor beta chains from a single sample sequenced in a study. TCRdb reanalysed the 5' RACE reads using MiXCR and keeps one entry per CDR3 protein. Of some 8,000 distinct CDR3 sequences listed, around 53% are singletons. The sample taken for sequencing was memory CD4+ T cells sorted from a lymph node. Documented subset: memory CD4+ T cells, CD4+CD45RO+CD25-. These TCRs come from a female donor with breast cancer.

The chain is built from TRBV4-2 and TRBJ2-3, with TRBD2 matching over 11 bases. Per the germline V gene, CDR1 is LGHNA and CDR2 is YNFKEQ. The CDR3 loop spans 17 amino acids. Trimming took 5 bases from V and 0 from J; bases not matched to a gene: 7. The CDR3: CASSYETSGVSTDTQYF. The CDR3 DNA reads TGTGCCAGCAGCTACGAGACTAGCGGGGTTAGCACAGATACGCAGTATTTT.

A few counts support this clonotype. V gene TRBV29-1 combines with J gene TRBJ2-7; possible D gene TRBD2, 5 bases. In germline, CDR1 is SQVTM, CDR2 ANQGSEA. Trimming pared 7 bases from V and 0 bases from J, leaving 16 bases between. The CDR3 loop spans 14 amino acids. The CDR3: CSAFGPGNSYEQYF. The CDR3 nucleotides are TGCAGCGCCTTTGGTCCGGGGAACTCCTACGAGCAGTACTTC.

The V call is TRBV6-2 or TRBV6-3, the J call TRBJ2-3, with TRBD2 matching over 14 bases. V shed 6 bases and J 3 bases; nucleotides not matched to a gene: 8. The CDR3 runs 17 residues. Germline loops: CDR1 MNHEY, CDR2 SVGEGT. The CDR3 loop is CASSLTSGRAATDTQYF. CDR3 bases: TGTGCCAGCAGCCTGACTAGCGGGAGGGCCGCAACAGATACGCAGTATTTT.

This clonotype was picked up a small number of times. The gene calls are TRBV30 and TRBJ1-2; D is uncertain. Germline CDR1 GTSNPN, CDR2 SVGIG (reference sequence). Trimming removed 0 bases at V and 7 bases at J, with 12 bases between. CDR3 length: 13 residues. CDR3 loop: CAWSVRRASGYTF. DNA for the CDR3: TGTGCCTGGAGTGTACGAAGGGCGAGTGGCTACACCTTC. Full variable domain (remainder filled in from reference TRBV30 and TRBJ1-2): SQTIHQWPATLVQPVGSPLSLECTVEGTSNPNLYWYRQAAGRGLQLLFYSVGIGQISSEVPQNLSASRPQDRQFILSSKKLLLSDSGFYLCAWSVRRASGYTFGSGTRLTVV.

The rearrangement links TRBV6-6 to TRBJ2-1; D is uncertain. Trimming shortened V by 5 bases and J by 7 bases, and 6 bases separated the two germline ends. The CDR3 runs to 11 residues. The germline CDR1 and CDR2 sequences are MNHNY and SVGAGI (reference sequence). The chain's CDR3 is CASSHSNEQFF. Here the CDR3 DNA reads TGTGCCAGCAGTCATTCGAATGAGCAGTTCTTC.

The chain uses TRBV25-1 and TRBJ1-6, with D unclear. This CDR3 contains 12 residues. CDR1 and CDR2 from the germline V gene are MGHDK and SYGVNS. Trimming stripped 2 bases from V and 7 bases from J, with 3 bases between. This CDR3 reads CASSEGNSPLHF. In nucleotides, the CDR3 is TGTGCCAGCAGTGAAGGGAATTCACCCCTCCACTTT.

CDR3 bases: TGTGCCAGCAGCTTAATCAGGGCCGAGCAGTACTTC. It yields the protein CASSLIRAEQYF. The genes are TRBV7-8 and TRBJ2-7, with a possible D match to TRBD1 (5 bases). The CDR3 contains 12 residues. CDR1 and CDR2 from the germline V gene are SGHVS and FQNEAQ. V lost 2 bases and J lost 6, with 8 bases in between.

The chain is built from TRBV29-1 and TRBJ1-2; no clear D gene. The CDR3 is 13 residues long. Trimming cost V 3 bases and J 5 bases, with 13 bases left between them. Germline lookup yields CDR1 SQVTM and CDR2 ANQGSEA. CDR3 sequence: CSVDAAVSYGYTF. The CDR3 region has the DNA TGCAGCGTTGACGCGGCTGTTTCTTATGGCTACACCTTC.

The chain recombines TRBV18 with TRBJ2-5; D possibly corresponds to TRBD1 (5 bases). Trimming took 3 bases from V and 4 from J, leaving 12 bases between them. Germline-derived CDR1 and CDR2 are KGHSH and LQKENI. This CDR3 contains 14 residues. Here the CDR3 DNA reads TGTGCCAGCTCACCCGACAGCCGCCGAGAGACCCAGTACTTC. Its translation is CASSPDSRRETQYF.

This clonotype appeared a single time. This sequence joins TRBV4-1 and TRBJ2-7; D possibly corresponds to TRBD2 (6 bases). Germline V gives CDR1 MGHRA, CDR2 YSYEKL. The CDR3 consists of 15 residues. Trimming left V 4 bases short and J 2 bases short, with 15 bases between. The CDR3 spells CASSRGGDRTYEQYF. CDR3 DNA: TGCGCCAGCAGCCGTGGAGGGGATCGAACCTACGAGCAGTACTTC.

This clonotype came up a few times. The J gene is TRBJ2-3, the V gene TRBV13; unclear D gene. The germline V gene encodes CDR1 PRHDT and CDR2 FYEKMQ (reference sequence). The CDR3 runs 16 residues. V was shortened by 7 bases and J by 4 bases, with 21 bases between the two germline ends. The CDR3 reads CASIEGELASADTQYF. CDR3 in DNA: TGTGCCAGCATAGAAGGCGAGCTGGCATCTGCAGATACGCAGTATTTT.

This clonotype was counted a single time. The V and J genes are TRBV20-1 and TRBJ2-2; 7 nucleotides line up with TRBD1. With 0 bases clipped from V and 1 base from J, the junction kept 5 bases outside the gene matches. The germline V gene has CDR1 DFQATT and CDR2 SNEGSKA (reference sequence). This CDR3 has 16 residues. CDR3 sequence: CSARDYGDRNTGELFF. The CDR3 DNA sequence: TGCAGTGCTAGAGATTACGGGGACAGGAACACCGGGGAGCTGTTTTTT.

V is TRBV6-1 and J is TRBJ1-2; tentatively, D is TRBD1 (5 bases). Germline assignment: CDR1 MNHNS and CDR2 SASEGT. The CDR3 sequence is 13 residues long. Deletions cut 4 bases from V and 4 bases from J, with 10 bases between. The CDR3 nucleotides read TGTGCCAGCAGTGTCCACGACAGCTATGGCTACACCTTC. This translates into CASSVHDSYGYTF.

This clonotype showed up just a few times. V usage is TRBV12-3 or TRBV12-4 and J usage is TRBJ2-7; D may match TRBD1 or TRBD2 (5 bases each). V lost 7 bases to trimming and J lost 5 bases, with 9 bases between them. The CDR3 loop spans 11 amino acids. CDR3 DNA: TGTGCCAGCAATTTGGGGGACGAGCAGTACTTC. Its translation: CASNLGDEQYF.